The next 9 T cell receptor beta chains were all read from a single sample in a study of CD8 T cells in Susac syndrome. Random hexamers were used to reverse transcribe 0.5 to 1 ug of RNA. TCRdb independently ran MiXCR on the immunoSEQ multiplex PCR reads; one entry per CDR3 protein. The sample holds fewer than 350,000 distinct CDR3 sequences, over 75% seen once. The source material was CD8+ T cells from PBMCs. Every receptor here comes from a human donor with multiple sclerosis.

The chain employs TRBV6-5 and TRBJ2-2, with D hard to call. This CDR3 is built from 13 residues. V dropped 6 bases and J dropped 5 bases, with 10 bases sitting between them. Germline V gives CDR1 MNHEY, CDR2 SVGAGI. The DNA of the CDR3 is TGTGCCAGCAGCCCCCTAGATACCGGGGAGCTGTTTTTT. Protein product: CASSPLDTGELFF.

The CDR3: CASSFPWQRGMNTEAFF. The CDR3 nucleotides are TGTGCCAGCAGCTTTCCCTGGCAGAGGGGCATGAACACTGAAGCTTTCTTT. The chain links TRBV7-2 to TRBJ1-1; D might be TRBD1 (5 bases). Germline V CDR1 and CDR2: SGHTA, FQGNSA. The CDR3 length is 17 residues. V lost 3 bases and J lost 0, with 17 bases in between. Drawing the rest from reference TRBV7-2 and TRBJ1-1, the complete variable domain is GAGVSQSPSNKVTEKGKDVELRCDPISGHTALYWYRQSLGQGLEFLIYFQGNSAPDKSGLPSDRFSAERTGGSVSTLTIQRTQQEDSAVYLCASSFPWQRGMNTEAFFGQGTRLTVV.

The chain has TRBV4-3 and TRBJ2-5; D perhaps matches TRBD1 (6 bases). Germline V CDR1 and CDR2: LGHNA, YSLEER. This CDR3 spans 14 amino acids. Trimming took off 0 bases at V and 5 bases at J, with 10 bases between the two ends. The CDR3 protein is CASSQEIRGETQYF. In DNA, the CDR3 is TGCGCCAGCAGCCAAGAAATAAGGGGGGAGACCCAGTACTTC.

The chain uses TRBV30 and TRBJ2-1; D unclear. The CDR3 is 15 residues long. Trimming removed 1 base at V and 5 bases at J, with 15 bases between. CDR1 and CDR2 from the germline V gene are GTSNPN and SVGIG (reference sequence). Here the CDR3 DNA reads TGTGCCTGGAGTGCAGTGTCTCGCCTCGACAATGAGCAGTTCTTC. This translates into CAWSAVSRLDNEQFF.

This clonotype was found a few times. The rearrangement uses TRBV30 and TRBJ2-7, with D maybe TRBD1 (5 bases). Trimming removed 0 bases from V and 2 bases from J, with 8 bases in between. The CDR3 has 13 residues. In germline, CDR1 is GTSNPN, CDR2 SVGIG (reference sequence). The CDR3 DNA follows: TGTGCCTGGAGTGTAGGGGCAGCCTACGAGCAGTACTTC. Translated: CAWSVGAAYEQYF.

J is TRBJ1-1 and V is TRBV20-1; no firm D call. The germline V and J ends were trimmed by 3 bases and 4 bases, with 9 bases remaining between them. The CDR3 consists of 12 residues. Per the germline V gene, CDR1 is DFQATT and CDR2 is SNEGSKA (reference sequence). The CDR3 is CSARGGPTEAFF. As DNA, the CDR3 is TGCAGTGCTAGGGGCGGACCCACTGAAGCTTTCTTT.

The chain combines TRBV4-3 with TRBJ2-1; D gene uncertain. Germline V gene data show CDR1 as LGHNA and CDR2 as YSLEER. Trimming removed 2 bases from V and 4 bases from J, with 15 bases in between. This CDR3 is built from 16 residues. CDR3 in amino acids: CASSQRLGSAYNEQFF. The CDR3 bases are TGCGCCAGCAGCCAACGACTGGGGTCGGCATACAATGAGCAGTTCTTC.

This chain links TRBV5-6 with TRBJ2-6; D possibly uses TRBD1 or TRBD2 (5 bases each). The CDR3 is 18 residues long. The V and J ends lost 1 base and 7 bases respectively, with 21 bases between them. The germline V gene encodes CDR1 SGHDT and CDR2 YYEEEE. The CDR3 sequence: CASSLLGDRLFGANVLTF. In DNA, the CDR3 is TGTGCCAGCAGCTTGCTCGGGGACCGCCTTTTTGGAGCCAACGTCCTGACTTTC.

The V gene is TRBV6-5, the J gene TRBJ2-2; 9 bases map to TRBD1. The trim removed 4 bases at V and 1 base at J, leaving 10 bases unmatched. Germline V CDR1 and CDR2: MNHEY, SVGAGI. This CDR3 has 18 residues. The CDR3 sequence: CASSLTRHRGQNTGELFF. CDR3 coding DNA: TGTGCCAGCAGTTTAACCCGCCACAGGGGGCAGAACACCGGGGAGCTGTTTTTT.